This TCR beta chain derives from a study of tumor and adjacent non-tumor tissue in lung cancer. Study overall: The cohort had around twelve adenocarcinoma, a couple of squamous cell and 1 small cell patients. General study results and limits: Significantly higher TCR diversity was found in tumor than normal lung.

Three rounds of nested PCR, following a modified ARM-PCR protocol, produced the TCRbeta library. TCRdb re-called the multiplex PCR reads through MiXCR, storing one row per CDR3 protein. The data show 60,000 to 70,000 distinct CDR3 sequences, 65% to 80% seen once. The template was RNA from unsorted bulk tissue. This non-tumor lung sample came from over 3 cm beyond the tumor edge. Concerning this clonotype itself: The target antigen is unknown. A much larger clone is a single base away; this may be a read error.

The CDR3 covers 14 residues. Trimming pared 3 bases from V and 9 bases from J, leaving 18 bases between. CDR1 is MDHEN and CDR2 is SYDVKM in the germline V gene. This TCR was recovered from a man aged 55-75 years with non-small cell lung cancer. Sequenced material: distant non-tumor lung tissue. The chain has TRBV28 and TRBJ2-7; D is perhaps TRBD2 (5 bases). The CDR3 nucleotides read TGTGCCAGCAGTTTTGGTAGCGCCCCCCAGACGCAGTACTTC. Amino acid sequence: CASSFGSAPQTQYF.